This T cell receptor (beta chain) was identified in a study of lymphopenia after photon versus proton radiotherapy. Study-level findings and limits: Proton therapy kept repertoires fairly stable, unlike photons, which gained effector/memory cells. After lymphocyte nadir, photon-treated repertoires showed oligoclonal expansion, especially CD8+ Temra.

Only a few counts were recorded for this clone. Its specificity is not known. After removal of 6 bases from V and 6 bases from J, the junction contained 13 bases not matched to a gene. Germline values: CDR1 SGHKS, CDR2 YYEKEE (reference sequence). There are 15 residues in the CDR3. Method: immunoSEQ multiplex PCR; TCRdb's copy keeps in-frame clones and lacks some. The table has more than 35,000 clones, under 90% seen once. This rearrangement joins TRBV5-5 to TRBJ1-1, with 8 bases lining up with TRBD1. Material: peripheral blood, obtained from a patient treated with photon-based radiotherapy. The source is a man over 45 with gastric cancer. CDR3 sequence: CASTALTGALAEAFF. Written as DNA, the CDR3 is TGTGCCAGCACCGCGTTGACAGGGGCGCTCGCTGAAGCTTTCTTT. The whole variable domain, remainder taken from reference TRBV5-5 and TRBJ1-1, is DAGVTQSPTHLIKTRGQQVTLRCSPISGHKSVSWYQQVLGQGPQFIFQYYEKEERGRGNFPDRFSARQFPNYSSELNVNALLLGDSALYLCASTALTGALAEAFFGQGTRLTVV.